This entry lists 23 T cell receptor beta chains sequenced from one sample in a study of T-cell memory formation after mild COVID-19. TCRdb re-analysed the 5' RACE reads in MiXCR, keeping a single row per CDR3 protein. The sample holds 280,000 or so distinct CDR3 sequences; 8% to 9% are singletons and the top ten take less than 25%. Input material: PBMCs or a T cell subset sorted from them (not recorded which). These receptors all come from a man younger than 35 who had mild COVID-19 (a few samples of this study predate the infection). Cell type and time point are not known.

This clonotype showed up just a few times. The V and J genes are TRBV20-1 and TRBJ2-2, with 9 bases that match TRBD2. The CDR3 is 15 residues long. J gave up 2 bases and V 4 bases, and 5 bases lay outside the gene matches. Germline V gives CDR1 DFQATT, CDR2 SNEGSKA (reference sequence). The CDR3 loop reads CSATPSGINTGELFF. CDR3 nucleotides: TGCAGTGCTACTCCTAGCGGGATTAACACCGGGGAGCTGTTTTTT.

The chain carries TRBV7-3 and TRBJ2-3; a weak D match, TRBD2 (5 bases). CDR1 is SGHTA, CDR2 FQGTGA, per germline. The CDR3 loop spans 16 amino acids. The germline V and J ends were trimmed by 1 base and 3 bases, with 14 bases remaining between them. Here the CDR3 reads CASSLSRRGRTDTQYF. For the CDR3, the DNA is TGTGCCAGCAGCTTAAGTAGGCGCGGGCGTACAGATACGCAGTATTTT. Complete variable domain (other parts from reference TRBV7-3 and TRBJ2-3): GAGVSQTPSNKVTEKGKYVELRCDPISGHTALYWYRQSLGQGPEFLIYFQGTGAADDSGLPNDRFFAVRPEGSVSTLKIQRTERGDSAVYLCASSLSRRGRTDTQYFGPGTRLTVL.

This clonotype turned up a few times. The CDR3 loop reads CASSSPLAGQTFPSYNEQFF. Here the CDR3 DNA reads TGTGCCAGCAGCTCCCCACTAGCGGGGCAAACCTTCCCCTCCTACAATGAGCAGTTCTTC. The rearrangement uses TRBV7-9 and TRBJ2-1; 10 nucleotides match TRBD2. The CDR3 spans 20 residues. The V segment lost 4 bases and the J segment 0 bases; nucleotides outside the gene matches: 15. Germline CDR1 is SEHNR and CDR2 is FQNEAQ (reference sequence).

The table lists this clonotype with a few counts. V gene TRBV24-1 combines with J gene TRBJ1-5; possible D gene TRBD1, 5 bases. The V gene's germline CDR1 is KGHDR and CDR2 SFDVKD. With 3 bases removed from V and 4 bases from J, the gap between germline ends came to 9 bases. CDR3 length equals 14 residues. The CDR3 region has the DNA TGTGCCACCAGTGATCCGGGACGGAATCAGCCCCAGCATTTT. Translation: CATSDPGRNQPQHF.

This clonotype has just a few counts. V is TRBV19 and J is TRBJ1-5, with D perhaps matching TRBD1 (6 bases). Looked up from germline, CDR1 is LNHDA and CDR2 is SQIVND (reference sequence). Trimming removed 6 bases from V and 0 bases from J, with 18 bases in between. This CDR3 is built from 17 residues. The CDR3 coding sequence is TGTGCCAGTAGCCCCCTCCGGGGGCACCATAGCAATCAGCCCCAGCATTTT. Translating gives CASSPLRGHHSNQPQHF.

A few counts support this clonotype. V usage is TRBV14 and J usage is TRBJ1-2, with a tentative D call TRBD1 (5 bases). V lost 1 base, J lost 8 bases, and 8 bases lay in between. Germline V CDR1 and CDR2: SGHDN, FVKESK. The CDR3 is 12 residues long. CDR3 sequence reads: CASSQVGLGYTF. CDR3 coding DNA: TGTGCCAGCAGCCAAGTGGGGCTCGGCTACACCTTC.

This chain joins TRBV4-1 and TRBJ2-2; 8 nucleotides align to TRBD1. The CDR3 runs to 14 residues. J lost 6 bases, V lost 4 bases, and 4 bases had no gene match. The germline V gene encodes CDR1 MGHRA and CDR2 YSYEKL. The CDR3 reads CASSRRGHPGELFF. The CDR3 DNA reads TGCGCCAGCAGCCGCAGGGGGCACCCCGGGGAGCTGTTTTTT.

This clonotype was counted a few times. The chain employs TRBV27 and TRBJ1-4; D is perhaps TRBD1 (5 bases). Between the trimmed V and J ends, which lost 5 bases and 12 bases, there was a span of 22 bases. The CDR3 has 15 amino acids. CDR1 is MNHEY, CDR2 SMNVEV, per germline (reference sequence). CDR3 amino acids: CASSHTTGRLGELFF. CDR3 DNA: TGTGCCAGCAGTCATACGACGGGGCGGCTTGGCGAACTGTTTTTT.

V usage is TRBV6-2 or TRBV6-3 and J usage is TRBJ2-3; tentatively, D is TRBD1 (5 bases). V lost 0 bases, J lost 3 bases, and 7 bases lay in between. The CDR3 is made up of 14 amino acids. Per the germline V gene, CDR1 is MNHEY and CDR2 is SVGEGT. The CDR3 DNA reads TGTGCCAGCAGTTACTCGACAGCTACAGATACGCAGTATTTT. Translating gives CASSYSTATDTQYF.

This clonotype was detected only a few times. This chain connects TRBV11-3 to TRBJ2-1; the D is unclear. Germline V gene data show CDR1 as SGHNT and CDR2 as YENEEA. V was cut by 4 bases and J by 0 bases, with 4 bases left in between. The CDR3 has 13 residues. CDR3 protein: CASSSPSYNEQFF. The CDR3 nucleotides read TGTGCCAGCAGCTCCCCCTCCTACAATGAGCAGTTCTTC.

V and J are TRBV12-3 or TRBV12-4 and TRBJ2-3; TRBD2 agrees at 11 bases. With 2 bases clipped from V and 6 bases from J, the junction kept 7 bases outside the gene matches. This CDR3 has 16 residues. The CDR3 nucleotides read TGTGCCAGCAGTTTAAGGCTAGCGGGGGGTGGGGATACGCAGTATTTT. Its protein is CASSLRLAGGGDTQYF.

This sequence joins TRBV14 and TRBJ2-2, with TRBD1 matching 9 bases. Losses at the gene ends were 3 bases for V and 4 bases for J; bases not matched to a gene: 6. Germline V CDR1 and CDR2: SGHDN, FVKESK. The CDR3 is 16 amino acids. The CDR3 is CASSHLYRGPTGELFF. DNA for the CDR3: TGTGCCAGCAGCCACTTATACAGGGGGCCCACCGGGGAGCTGTTTTTT. The full variable domain, with the rest looked up from reference TRBV14 and TRBJ2-2, is EAGVTQFPSHSVIEKGQTVTLRCDPISGHDNLYWYRRVMGKEIKFLLHFVKESKQDESGMPNNRFLAERTGGTYSTLKVQPAELEDSGVYFCASSHLYRGPTGELFFGEGSRLTVL.

This clonotype was observed many times. The V and J genes are TRBV7-9 and TRBJ2-7; D possibly matches TRBD1 or TRBD2 (5 bases each). Trimming pared 4 bases from V and 1 base from J, leaving 14 bases between. The CDR3 loop spans 15 amino acids. The germline V gene encodes CDR1 SEHNR and CDR2 FQNEAQ (reference sequence). As DNA, the CDR3 is TGTGCCAGCAGCTCTGGAATGGGGGAGTCCTACGAGCAGTACTTC. This sequence encodes CASSSGMGESYEQYF.

This clonotype was counted only a few times. V gene TRBV30 combines with J gene TRBJ1-1; weak D call: TRBD1 (5 bases). The V gene lost 1 base and the J gene lost 4 bases, with 10 bases spanning the gap. This CDR3 has 13 amino acids. The germline CDR1 and CDR2 sequences are GTSNPN and SVGIG (reference sequence). This CDR3 reads CAWSAMGGTEAFF. CDR3 nucleotide sequence: TGTGCCTGGAGTGCCATGGGGGGCACTGAAGCTTTCTTT.

The genes are TRBV5-5 and TRBJ2-2; D might be TRBD1 (5 bases). The V gene lost 4 bases and the J gene lost 5 bases, with 15 bases spanning the gap. The length of the CDR3 is 15 residues. Germline CDR1 SGHKS, CDR2 YYEKEE (reference sequence). The CDR3 DNA is TGTGCCAGCAGCCGCACGCCAGGGATTACCGGGGAGCTGTTTTTT. It specifies CASSRTPGITGELFF.

This clonotype was detected many times. The chain has TRBV6-2 or TRBV6-3 and TRBJ2-3, with D possibly being TRBD2 (6 bases). Germline CDR1 and CDR2: MNHEY and SVGEGT. The CDR3 is 16 amino acids. The ends were cut back, 5 bases at V and 2 bases at J, with 17 bases in the middle. In DNA form, the CDR3 reads TGTGCCAGCAGTCGCCGGAGGGACCCCTCCACAGATACGCAGTATTTT. Protein: CASSRRRDPSTDTQYF.

This chain connects TRBV6-4 to TRBJ2-1, with 7 bases that match TRBD1. There are 15 residues in the CDR3. Germline trimming cut 4 bases from V and 4 bases from J; bases unmatched to any gene: 7. CDR1 is MRHNA and CDR2 is SNTAGT in the germline V gene. CDR3: CASSAGPGQYNEQFF. As DNA, the CDR3 is TGTGCCAGCAGTGCCGGCCCGGGACAGTACAATGAGCAGTTCTTC.

The sample holds many counts of this clonotype. J is TRBJ2-7 and V is TRBV28, with 8 bases that match TRBD2. The CDR3 is 13 residues long. Germline CDR1 MDHEN, CDR2 SYDVKM. V dropped 5 bases and J dropped 7; count of bases not matched to a gene: 7. The CDR3 loop reads CASSPTGGSEQYV. CDR3 sequence (DNA): TGTGCCAGCAGTCCCACGGGAGGGAGTGAGCAGTACGTC.

This clonotype was counted only a few times. This chain uses TRBV5-5 with TRBJ1-5; D gene ambiguous. Trimming left V 3 bases short and J 3 bases short, with 16 bases between. Germline CDR1 reads SGHKS; CDR2 reads YYEKEE (reference sequence). CDR3 length equals 16 residues. CDR3 amino acids: CASSSIGGSYNQPQHF. The CDR3 coding sequence is TGTGCCAGCAGCTCCATAGGCGGGTCCTACAATCAGCCCCAGCATTTT.

This chain uses TRBV7-9 with TRBJ1-4, with 11 positions matching TRBD1. Per the germline V gene, CDR1 is SEHNR and CDR2 is FQNEAQ (reference sequence). There are 16 residues in the CDR3. Losses at the gene ends were 4 bases for V and 3 bases for J; bases not matched to a gene: 4. CDR3 residues: CASSSDRGPANEKLFF. For the CDR3, the DNA is TGTGCCAGCAGCTCGGACAGGGGGCCTGCTAATGAAAAACTGTTTTTT.

This chain uses TRBV4-2 with TRBJ2-5, with TRBD1 matching 8 bases. CDR3 length: 16 residues. Per the germline V gene, CDR1 is LGHNA and CDR2 is YNFKEQ. J lost 5 bases, V lost 1 base, and 9 bases had no gene match. The CDR3 DNA reads TGTGCCAGCAGCCAAGGAGGGACAGGCGCGGGGGAGACCCAGTACTTC. It is translated as CASSQGGTGAGETQYF.

In this sample, this clonotype turned up a few times. The chain is built from TRBV9 and TRBJ2-6; D is possibly TRBD1 (6 bases). The CDR3 contains 16 residues. Germline CDR1 and CDR2: SGDLS and YYNGEE. The V end was cut by 2 bases, the J end by 4 bases, with 13 bases between. The CDR3 DNA sequence: TGTGCCAGCAGCGTGCCCAGGGGTCGGGGGGCCAACGTCCTGACTTTC. Translation: CASSVPRGRGANVLTF.

This clonotype was found a few times. The chain links TRBV7-9 to TRBJ1-2; D unclear. Per germline, CDR1 SEHNR and CDR2 FQNEAQ (reference sequence). V dropped 4 bases and J dropped 0 bases, with 9 bases sitting between them. CDR3 length equals 14 residues. CDR3 residues: CASSWNIPNYGYTF. As DNA, the CDR3 is TGTGCCAGCAGCTGGAATATCCCTAACTATGGCTACACCTTC.